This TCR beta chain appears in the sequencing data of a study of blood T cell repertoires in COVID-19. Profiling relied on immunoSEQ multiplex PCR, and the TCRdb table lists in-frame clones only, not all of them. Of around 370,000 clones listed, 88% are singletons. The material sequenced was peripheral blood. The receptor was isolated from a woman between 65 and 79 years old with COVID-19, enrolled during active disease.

The CDR3 is CAISEGLSGFTDTQYF. CDR3 nucleotides: TGTGCCATCAGCGAGGGGCTCTCCGGATTCACAGATACGCAGTATTTT. The chain couples TRBV10-3 to TRBJ2-3; D could derive from TRBD1 or TRBD2 (5 bases each). Germline CDR1 ENHRY, CDR2 SYGVKD. CDR3 length: 16 amino acids. The V gene lost 6 bases and the J gene lost 2 bases, with 18 bases spanning the gap.